Each of the 22 T cell receptor beta chains below was sequenced from the same sample in a study of cytomegalovirus exposure and HLA in healthy donors (dated by TCRdb to 2015 to 2018). Library creation used the immunoSEQ multiplex PCR assay. For the multiplex PCR, a mixture combining 60 forward primers for TCR Vbeta segments and 13 reverse primers for TCR Jbeta segments was used. This immuneACCESS table, as held by TCRdb, lists in-frame sequences with V and J called but not all clones. Of the missing ones, under half trace to an unresolved V gene in checked studies; the others have no known cause. In all, the sample holds 130,000 or so clones, and more than 70% of those were seen once. The ten largest clones take up 1.1% of the sample. Sequenced material: PBMCs. The receptors here all came from a male donor in good health and CMV-seronegative.

The V call is TRBV27, the J call TRBJ1-1; a possible D gene is TRBD1 (6 bases). The CDR3 contains 14 residues. CDR1 is MNHEY and CDR2 is SMNVEV in the germline V gene (reference sequence). Trimming left V 4 bases short and J 5 bases short, with 14 bases between. CDR3 DNA: TGTGCCAGCAGTTCCTCAGGGGAGGGGACTGAAGCTTTCTTT. Protein: CASSSSGEGTEAFF.

A note on this clone: Mismatch with germline at one junction end may stem from a read error. This specimen includes other DNA sequences encoding the same CDR3. The rearrangement joins TRBV2 to TRBJ2-5; 11 bases line up with TRBD2. The CDR3 has 15 amino acids. From germline, CDR1 is SNHLY and CDR2 FYNNEI. CDR3 bases: TGCGCCAGCAGTGTCGGTAGCGGGGGGGCGGAGACCCAGTACTTC. Residues: CASSVGSGGAETQYF.

This clone was counted only a few times. The chain carries TRBV7-2 and TRBJ1-1; 9 positions match TRBD1. Germline V CDR1 and CDR2: SGHTA, FQGNSA. The CDR3 is 14 amino acids. V was clipped by 1 base and J by 7 bases; unmatched bases: 4. The CDR3: CASSLDRGRDEAFF. The CDR3 nucleotides read TGTGCCAGCAGCTTAGACAGGGGGCGGGATGAAGCTTTCTTT.

The chain is built from TRBV9 and TRBJ2-1, with D tentatively TRBD1 (6 bases). CDR3 length: 13 residues. Trimming removed 3 bases from V and 8 bases from J, with 12 bases in between. Per the germline V gene, CDR1 is SGDLS and CDR2 is YYNGEE. CDR3 DNA sequence: TGTGCCAGCAGCGGCTCAGGGGCCCATGAGCAGTTCTTC. This encodes CASSGSGAHEQFF. The full variable domain, rest sourced from reference TRBV9 and TRBJ2-1, is DSGVTQTPKHLITATGQRVTLRCSPRSGDLSVYWYQQSLDQGLQFLIQYYNGEERAKGNILERFSAQQFPDLHSELNLSSLELGDSALYFCASSGSGAHEQFFGPGTRLTVL.

CDR3 nucleotides: TGTGCCAGCTTCCTGGGGGGTGTAAAGGTCGAGCAGTACTTC. Its protein is CASFLGGVKVEQYF. The V call is TRBV6-5, the J call TRBJ2-7, with D tentatively TRBD2 (6 bases). This CDR3 comprises 14 residues. The V and J ends lost 8 bases and 6 bases respectively, with 20 bases between them. Germline V gives CDR1 MNHEY, CDR2 SVGAGI.

The chain links TRBV11-2 to TRBJ1-2, with D unresolved. V lost 0 bases to trimming and J lost 8 bases, with 7 bases between them. Germline CDR1 is SGHAT and CDR2 is FQNNGV. There are 12 residues in the CDR3. The CDR3 DNA reads TGTGCCAGCAGCTTAGAGCCCCGGGGCTACACCTTC. This sequence encodes CASSLEPRGYTF.

The V call is TRBV19, the J call TRBJ1-4; 8 bases are shared with TRBD1. V lost 4 bases and J lost 12; bases outside the gene matches: 4. This CDR3 contains 12 residues. Germline CDR1 reads LNHDA; CDR2 reads SQIVND (reference sequence). This CDR3 is CASSTRTGQLFF. The CDR3 nucleotides are TGTGCCAGTAGTACCCGGACAGGGCAACTGTTTTTT.

This chain connects TRBV9 to TRBJ1-3; a weak D match, TRBD1 (6 bases). This CDR3 has 14 residues. With 7 bases removed from V and 2 bases from J, the gap between germline ends came to 13 bases. CDR1 SGDLS and CDR2 YYNGEE come from the germline V gene. CDR3 in amino acids: CASATTGTGNTIYF. CDR3 bases: TGTGCCAGCGCCACCACAGGGACTGGAAACACCATATATTTT.

The rearrangement uses TRBV11-3 and TRBJ1-6; 11 bases agree with TRBD1. J was trimmed by 10 bases and V by 2 bases; bases with no gene match: 4. Germline V gene data show CDR1 as SGHNT and CDR2 as YENEEA. The CDR3 totals 15 residues. CDR3 residues: CASSLMGQGGSPLHF. The CDR3 DNA sequence: TGTGCCAGCAGCTTAATGGGACAGGGGGGATCACCCCTCCACTTT.

The chain is built from TRBV6-1 and TRBJ1-2, with TRBD1 identical over 9 bases. Germline V gene lookup returns CDR1 MNHNS and CDR2 SASEGT. The CDR3 loop spans 13 amino acids. The J segment lost 4 bases and the V segment lost 4 bases, leaving 1 base of the junction unmatched. The CDR3 region has the DNA TGTGCCAGCAGTGCGGGACAGGGCTATGGCTACACCTTC. Its translation is CASSAGQGYGYTF.

The chain links TRBV30 to TRBJ2-7, with D perhaps TRBD2 (6 bases). The CDR3 sequence is 12 residues long. Germline CDR1 and CDR2: GTSNPN and SVGIG (reference sequence). This chain's CDR3 is CAGGKETYEQYF. In DNA, the CDR3 is TGTGCTGGAGGGAAGGAGACCTACGAGCAGTACTTC.

The chain links TRBV19 to TRBJ2-5; 8 bases align to TRBD2. The CDR3 is made up of 15 amino acids. CDR1 and CDR2 (germline): LNHDA, SQIVND (reference sequence). Trimming removed 7 bases from V and 0 bases from J; junction bases left unmatched: 7. CDR3 coding DNA: TGTGCCAGTAAGAGGCCTAGCGGGTACCAAGAGACCCAGTACTTC. It is translated as CASKRPSGYQETQYF. Complete variable domain (other parts from reference TRBV19 and TRBJ2-5): DGGITQSPKYLFRKEGQNVTLSCEQNLNHDAMYWYRQDPGQGLRLIYYSQIVNDFQKGDIAEGYSVSREKKESFPLTVTSAQKNPTAFYLCASKRPSGYQETQYFGPGTRLLVL.

This rearrangement joins TRBV7-9 to TRBJ1-1; D is perhaps TRBD1 (5 bases). Germline lookup yields CDR1 SEHNR and CDR2 FQNEAQ (reference sequence). The CDR3 loop spans 15 amino acids. Trimming removed 5 bases from V and 1 base from J, with 14 bases in between. In DNA, the CDR3 is TGTGCCAGCAGCAAACGGGGGGGACGGAACACTGAAGCTTTCTTT. The encoded protein is CASSKRGGRNTEAFF. The whole variable domain, remainder taken from reference TRBV7-9 and TRBJ1-1, is DTGVSQNPRHKITKRGQNVTFRCDPISEHNRLYWYRQTLGQGPEFLTYFQNEAQLEKSRLLSDRFSAERPKGSFSTLEIQRTEQGDSAMYLCASSKRGGRNTEAFFGQGTRLTVV.

The chain recombines TRBV6-4 with TRBJ2-3; 8 nucleotides agree with TRBD1. Germline trimming cut 4 bases from V and 6 bases from J; bases unmatched to any gene: 9. Germline V CDR1 and CDR2: MRHNA, SNTAGT. This CDR3 has 15 residues. The CDR3 spells CASSAQTGAADTQYF. In DNA form, the CDR3 reads TGTGCCAGCAGTGCCCAGACAGGGGCCGCGGATACGCAGTATTTT.

Regarding this clone: A clone one base away is much larger, so this may be a read error. The rearrangement links TRBV2 to TRBJ2-3; 14 nucleotides match TRBD2. The CDR3 consists of 16 residues. Germline V gene lookup returns CDR1 SNHLY and CDR2 FYNNEI. The trim removed 3 bases at V and 2 bases at J, leaving 1 base unmatched. The CDR3 spells CASSETSGGATDTQYF. The CDR3 DNA reads TGTGCCAGCAGTGAGACTAGCGGGGGGGCCACAGATACGCAGTATTTT. Together with reference TRBV2 and TRBJ2-3, the CDR3 gives the full variable domain: EPEVTQTPSHQVTQMGQEVILRCVPISNHLYFYWYRQILGQKVEFLVSFYNNEISEKSEIFDDQFSVERPDGSNFTLKIRSTKLEDSAMYFCASSETSGGATDTQYFGPGTRLTVL.

The rearrangement links TRBV7-2 to TRBJ2-1; D is unclear. Germline CDR1 and CDR2: SGHTA and FQGNSA. V was shortened by 2 bases and J by 14 bases, with 16 bases between the two germline ends. This CDR3 is 13 amino acids long. The CDR3 loop is CASSLPNEALKFF. The CDR3 region has the DNA TGTGCCAGCAGCTTACCAAACGAGGCGTTGAAGTTCTTC.

V usage is TRBV10-1 and J usage is TRBJ1-5; the match to TRBD1 covers 11 bases. The CDR3 runs 16 residues. The junction had 7 bases not matched to a gene; V was cut back by 8 bases and J by 1 base. Germline V gene lookup returns CDR1 WNHNN and CDR2 SYGVQD (reference sequence). The CDR3 sequence: CASERDRGRSNQPQHF. In DNA form, the CDR3 reads TGCGCCAGCGAAAGGGACAGGGGGAGAAGCAATCAGCCCCAGCATTTT.

Notes on this clone: A junction end diverges from the germline sequence, so it may reflect a read error. V is TRBV7-9 and J is TRBJ2-1; 9 bases are a match to TRBD2. Germline lookup yields CDR1 SEHNR and CDR2 FQNEAQ (reference sequence). This CDR3 region has 17 residues. The CDR3 DNA follows: TGTTCCAGCAGCCCACCTTTAGCGGGGGACCCGGGTAATGAGCAGTTCTTC. This codes for CSSSPPLAGDPGNEQFF.

The chain combines TRBV11-3 with TRBJ1-3; possibly TRBD1 for D (5 bases). The V end lost 10 bases, the J end lost 0 bases, and 16 bases lay between the germline ends. Per the germline V gene, CDR1 is SGHNT and CDR2 is YENEEA. CDR3 size: 15 residues. The CDR3 spells CATSGREISGNTIYF. The CDR3 coding sequence is TGTGCCACCTCGGGGCGGGAGATCTCTGGAAACACCATATATTTT.

V gene TRBV9 combines with J gene TRBJ2-1; 8 positions match TRBD1. V lost 2 bases to trimming and J lost 8 bases; unmatched junction nucleotides: 3. The CDR3 is 13 residues long. The germline V gene encodes CDR1 SGDLS and CDR2 YYNGEE. The CDR3 protein is CASSVGQGDEQFF. In DNA, the CDR3 is TGTGCCAGCAGCGTTGGACAGGGTGATGAGCAGTTCTTC.

V gene TRBV29-1 combines with J gene TRBJ2-4, with a weak D call TRBD1 (6 bases). From germline, CDR1 is SQVTM and CDR2 ANQGSEA. CDR3 length: 14 residues. The ends were cut back, 2 bases at V and 5 bases at J, with 13 bases in the middle. CDR3 region: CSVERSRGQNIQYF. The CDR3 coding sequence is TGCAGCGTTGAAAGAAGCAGGGGCCAAAACATTCAGTACTTC.

The J gene is TRBJ2-2, the V gene TRBV29-1; 8 bases fit TRBD1. The CDR3 contains 15 residues. V dropped 7 bases and J dropped 2; count of bases not matched to a gene: 9. In germline, CDR1 is SQVTM, CDR2 ANQGSEA. CDR3 sequence: CSAQRTGSNTGELFF. DNA for the CDR3: TGCAGCGCCCAACGGACAGGGAGTAACACCGGGGAGCTGTTTTTT.